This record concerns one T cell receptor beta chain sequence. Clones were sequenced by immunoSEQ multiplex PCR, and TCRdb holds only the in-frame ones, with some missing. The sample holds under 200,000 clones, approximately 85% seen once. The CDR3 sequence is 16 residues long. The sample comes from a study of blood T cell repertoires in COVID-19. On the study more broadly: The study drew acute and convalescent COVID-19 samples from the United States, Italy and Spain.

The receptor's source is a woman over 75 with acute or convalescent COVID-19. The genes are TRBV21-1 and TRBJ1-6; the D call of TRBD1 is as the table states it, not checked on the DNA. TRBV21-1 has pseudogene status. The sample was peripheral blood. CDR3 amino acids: CASPPSTQGIQSPLHF. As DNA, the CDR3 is TGTGCCAGCCCCCCTTCCACACAGGGCATCCAGTCACCCCTCCACTTT.